One sample yielded the 2 T cell receptor beta chains listed below, sequenced in a study of blood T cell repertoires in COVID-19. Libraries were prepared by immunoSEQ multiplex PCR; TCRdb keeps only in-frame clonotypes and omits some of them. Among roughly 250,000 clones listed, roughly 88% were seen once. The material sequenced was PBMCs or T cells enriched from blood (not recorded which). These receptors came from a woman in her 40s with acute COVID-19.

This chain connects TRBV5-1 to TRBJ1-2; D remains ambiguous. There are 13 residues in the CDR3. CDR1 and CDR2 (germline): SGHRS, YFSETQ. Between the trimmed V and J ends, which lost 4 bases and 2 bases, there was a span of 9 bases. The CDR3 bases are TGCGCCAGCAGCCCCGCAGAAAACTATGGCTACACCTTC. Its protein is CASSPAENYGYTF.

This chain links TRBV11-1 with TRBJ1-1; TRBD1 might be the D (6 bases). Germline V gene sequence: CDR1 SGHAT, CDR2 FQDESV (reference sequence). Trimming pared 4 bases from V and 0 bases from J, leaving 9 bases between. The length of the CDR3 is 14 residues. CDR3 bases: TGTGCCAGCAGCTCCGGGACACTGAACACTGAAGCTTTCTTT. This translates into CASSSGTLNTEAFF.